The 7 T cell receptor beta chains listed next were all sequenced from one sample in a study of blood T cell repertoires in COVID-19. Clones were read by immunoSEQ multiplex PCR, and TCRdb kept only the in-frame ones, dropping some. Of about 49,000 clones listed, about 86% are singletons. Specimen: peripheral blood. The receptors come from a woman older than 75 with COVID-19, enrolled during active disease.

V gene TRBV5-6 combines with J gene TRBJ2-1; 8 nucleotides line up with TRBD2. Germline V gene lookup returns CDR1 SGHDT and CDR2 YYEEEE. The CDR3 has 16 residues. The J segment lost 4 bases and the V segment lost 0 bases, leaving 6 bases of the junction unmatched. CDR3: CASSLGAGGGYNEQFF. The CDR3 coding sequence is TGTGCCAGCAGCTTGGGTGCGGGAGGTGGGTACAATGAGCAGTTCTTC. Drawing the rest from reference TRBV5-6 and TRBJ2-1, the complete variable domain is DAGVTQSPTHLIKTRGQQVTLRCSPKSGHDTVSWYQQALGQGPQFIFQYYEEEERQRGNFPDRFSGHQFPNYSSELNVNALLLGDSALYLCASSLGAGGGYNEQFFGPGTRLTVL.

The rearrangement joins TRBV10-1 to TRBJ2-5; D is perhaps TRBD1 (6 bases). This CDR3 is 15 amino acids long. CDR1 and CDR2 (germline): WNHNN, SYGVQD (reference sequence). Trimming stripped 6 bases from V and 1 base from J, with 15 bases between. The CDR3 region has the DNA TGCGCCAGCAGCGAAAGTTCGACAGGCCAAGAGACCCAGTACTTC. This codes for CASSESSTGQETQYF.

The V gene is TRBV4-1, the J gene TRBJ2-1; no definite D call. The CDR3 length is 14 residues. V was cut by 4 bases and J by 3 bases, with 10 bases left in between. The germline V gene encodes CDR1 MGHRA and CDR2 YSYEKL. The CDR3: CASSPRERYNEQFF. The CDR3 DNA reads as TGCGCCAGCAGCCCCAGAGAGCGCTACAATGAGCAGTTCTTC.

This clone was found a few times. V and J are TRBV18 and TRBJ1-1; TRBD1 aligns across 8 bases. The CDR3 consists of 14 residues. V lost 5 bases and J lost 1; bases outside the gene matches: 3. CDR1 KGHSH and CDR2 LQKENI come from the germline V gene. CDR3 in amino acids: CASSNTGGNTEAFF. In nucleotides, the CDR3 is TGTGCCAGCTCAAACACAGGGGGGAACACTGAAGCTTTCTTT. Complete variable domain (other parts from reference TRBV18 and TRBJ1-1): NAGVMQNPRHLVRRRGQEARLRCSPMKGHSHVYWYRQLPEEGLKFMVYLQKENIIDESGMPKERFSAEFPKEGPSILRIQQVVRGDSAAYFCASSNTGGNTEAFFGQGTRLTVV.

The V and J genes are TRBV7-9 and TRBJ2-1, with TRBD2 matching 14 bases. CDR1 is SEHNR and CDR2 is FQNEAQ in the germline V gene (reference sequence). The junction had 3 bases not matched to a gene; V was cut back by 5 bases and J by 6 bases. The CDR3 is 15 amino acids. Here the CDR3 DNA reads TGTGCCAGCAGCCCCGGGACTAGCGGGAGCAATGAGCAGTTCTTC. Its translation is CASSPGTSGSNEQFF.

The chain joins TRBV3-1 (or the pseudogene TRBV3-2) to TRBJ2-3, with 15 bases fitting TRBD2. The ends lost 5 bases at V and 6 bases at J; junction bases unmatched: 6. The CDR3 runs to 16 residues. Germline V gene sequence: CDR1 LGHDT, CDR2 YNNKEL (reference sequence). The CDR3 region is CASSSRTSGGADTQYF. DNA of the CDR3: TGTGCCAGCAGCTCCCGGACTAGCGGGGGGGCGGATACGCAGTATTTT.

This chain uses TRBV5-1 with TRBJ2-2; no clear D gene. The CDR3 runs 13 residues. Germline assignment: CDR1 SGHRS and CDR2 YFSETQ. The ends were cut back, 0 bases at V and 7 bases at J, with 7 bases in the middle. The CDR3 is CASSLAPSGELFF. The CDR3 nucleotides are TGCGCCAGCAGCTTGGCTCCTAGCGGGGAGCTGTTTTTT.